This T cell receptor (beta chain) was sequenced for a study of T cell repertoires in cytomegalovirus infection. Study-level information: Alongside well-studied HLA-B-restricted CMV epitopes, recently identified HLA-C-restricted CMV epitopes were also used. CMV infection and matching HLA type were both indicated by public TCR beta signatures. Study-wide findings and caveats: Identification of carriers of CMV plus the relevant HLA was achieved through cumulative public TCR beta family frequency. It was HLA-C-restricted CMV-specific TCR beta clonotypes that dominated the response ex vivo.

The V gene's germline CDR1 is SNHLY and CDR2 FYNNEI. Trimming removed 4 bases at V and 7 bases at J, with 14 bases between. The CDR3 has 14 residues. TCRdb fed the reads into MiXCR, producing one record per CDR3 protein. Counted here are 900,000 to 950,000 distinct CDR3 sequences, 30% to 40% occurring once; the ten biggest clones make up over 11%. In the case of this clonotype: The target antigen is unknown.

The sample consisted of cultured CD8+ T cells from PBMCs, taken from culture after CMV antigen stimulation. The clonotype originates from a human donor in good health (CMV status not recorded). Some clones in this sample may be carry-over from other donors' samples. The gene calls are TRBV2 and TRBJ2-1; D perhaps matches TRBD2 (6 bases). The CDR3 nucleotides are TGTGCCAGCAGTGTATGGGGTGGGGGGAATGAGCAGTTCTTC. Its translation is CASSVWGGGNEQFF.